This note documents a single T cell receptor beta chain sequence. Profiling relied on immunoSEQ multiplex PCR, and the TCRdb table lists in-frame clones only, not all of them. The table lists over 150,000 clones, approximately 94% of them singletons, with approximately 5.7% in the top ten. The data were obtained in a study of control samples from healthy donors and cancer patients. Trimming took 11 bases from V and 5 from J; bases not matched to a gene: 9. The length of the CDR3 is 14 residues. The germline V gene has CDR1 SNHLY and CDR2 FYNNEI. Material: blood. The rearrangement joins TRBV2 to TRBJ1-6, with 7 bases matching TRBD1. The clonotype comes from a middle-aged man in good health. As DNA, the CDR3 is TGTGCCGGGGGGGAGGGACAGCATAATTCACCCCTCCACTTT. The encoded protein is CAGGEGQHNSPLHF.